The rows below give T cell receptor beta chains drawn from one sample of a study of shared clonotypes between healthy human individuals. Sequencing was performed with immunoSEQ multiplex PCR; in TCRdb, only in-frame clones are kept and a portion is missing. The sample has about 110,000 clones, around two thirds seen once; the top ten hold about 22%. The sample taken for sequencing was memory CD8+ T cells sorted from blood. The receptors were gathered from a woman younger than 45 in good health. Both conserved end residues are part of each CDR3. The order of the fields is clone size, V gene, J gene, D gene, CDR3 protein, CDR3 DNA. The D gene is left open where the match is weak. Size is stated for part of the rows, as once, few or many counts, or as a class when the clone is expanded.

few	TRBV9	TRBJ2-5	-	CASSVGGTQETQYF	TGTGCCAGCAGCGTCGGCGGGACTCAAGAGACCCAGTACTTC
few	TRBV14	TRBJ2-3	-	CASSWTATDTQYF	TGTGCCAGCAGCTGGACAGCCACAGATACGCAGTATTTT
once	TRBV7-9	TRBJ1-3	TRBD1	CAIEGDRGYGNTIYF	TGTGCCATTGAAGGGGACAGGGGCTATGGAAACACCATATATTTT
-	TRBV19	TRBJ1-5	TRBD1	CASSVGQGNQPQHF	TGTGCCAGTAGTGTGGGACAGGGGAACCAGCCCCAGCATTTT
few	TRBV30	TRBJ1-1	-	CAWSVVAWTEAFF	TGTGCCTGGAGTGTAGTGGCGTGGACTGAAGCTTTCTTT
-	TRBV6-4	TRBJ2-5	-	CASSESTGSQETQYF	TGTGCCAGCAGTGAGTCAACAGGTAGCCAAGAGACCCAGTACTTC
-	TRBV5-4	TRBJ2-1	-	CASSHTTGALEQFF	TGTGCCAGCAGTCACACTACGGGGGCCTTAGAGCAGTTCTTC
-	TRBV28	TRBJ2-3	-	CASSQQGFRSDTQYF	TGTGCCAGCAGCCAACAGGGCTTCAGGTCAGATACGCAGTATTTT
-	TRBV28	TRBJ1-1	TRBD1	CASSLGSTGGGDAFF	TGTGCCAGCAGTTTGGGGTCAACAGGGGGCGGCGATGCTTTCTTT
-	TRBV2	TRBJ1-1	-	CASSSGMGGEAFF	TGTGCCAGCTCTTCGGGTATGGGGGGTGAAGCTTTCTTT